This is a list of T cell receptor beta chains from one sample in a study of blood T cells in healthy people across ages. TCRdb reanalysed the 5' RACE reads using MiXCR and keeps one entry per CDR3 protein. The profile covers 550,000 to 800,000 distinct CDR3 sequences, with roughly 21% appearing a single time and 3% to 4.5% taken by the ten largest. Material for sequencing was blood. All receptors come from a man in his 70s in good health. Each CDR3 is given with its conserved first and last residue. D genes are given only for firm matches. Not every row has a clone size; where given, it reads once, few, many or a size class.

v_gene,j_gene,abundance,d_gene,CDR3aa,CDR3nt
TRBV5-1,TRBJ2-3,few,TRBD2,CASGLSGNPDTQYF,TGCGCCAGCGGGCTTAGCGGGAACCCAGATACGCAGTATTTT
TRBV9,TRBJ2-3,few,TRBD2,CASSPQREHSTDTQYF,TGTGCCAGCAGCCCCCAGCGGGAACATAGCACAGATACGCAGTATTTT
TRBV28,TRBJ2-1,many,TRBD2,CASSPPPTSGKGNEQFF,TGTGCCAGCAGTCCCCCCCCCACTAGCGGGAAAGGGAATGAGCAGTTCTTC
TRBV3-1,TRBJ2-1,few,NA,CASSRDDGYNEQFF,TGTGCCAGCAGCCGAGACGACGGATACAATGAGCAGTTCTTC
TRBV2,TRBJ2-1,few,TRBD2,CASRREINEQFF,TGTGCCAGCAGGCGGGAGATCAATGAGCAGTTCTTC
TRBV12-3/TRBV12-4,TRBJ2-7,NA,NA,CASSLIGVHEQYF,TGTGCCAGCAGTTTGATAGGTGTTCACGAGCAGTACTTC
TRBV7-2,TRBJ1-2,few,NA,CASTEVGVYGYTF,TGTGCCAGCACAGAGGTGGGGGTCTATGGCTACACCTTC
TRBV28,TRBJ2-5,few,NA,CASRPGGAETQYF,TGTGCCAGCAGACCCGGGGGCGCAGAGACCCAGTACTTC
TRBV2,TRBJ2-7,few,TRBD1,CASLAGGDSYEQYF,TGTGCCAGCCTGGCAGGGGGAGACTCCTACGAGCAGTACTTC
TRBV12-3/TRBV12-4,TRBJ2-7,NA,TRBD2,CASSRHLAGANSYEQYF,TGTGCCAGCAGTCGCCACCTAGCGGGAGCTAACTCCTACGAGCAGTACTTC
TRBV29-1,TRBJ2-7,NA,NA,CSVEIGLSLSSYEQYF,TGCAGCGTTGAAATCGGGCTCTCCCTGAGCTCCTACGAGCAGTACTTC
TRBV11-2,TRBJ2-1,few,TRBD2,CASSLERGRAHNEQFF,TGTGCCAGCAGCTTAGAACGCGGGAGGGCGCACAATGAGCAGTTCTTC
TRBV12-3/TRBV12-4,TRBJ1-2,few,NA,CASSLPERVRIYGYTF,TGTGCCAGCAGCCTCCCGGAGAGGGTACGAATCTATGGCTACACCTTC
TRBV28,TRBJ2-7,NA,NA,CASSQGGLNYEQYF,TGTGCCAGCAGCCAAGGCGGTCTGAACTACGAGCAGTACTTC
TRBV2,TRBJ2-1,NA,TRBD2,CASRSSGKWNEQFF,TGTGCCAGCAGGTCTAGCGGGAAGTGGAATGAGCAGTTCTTC
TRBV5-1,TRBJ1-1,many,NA,CASSLGVRRAEAFF,TGCGCCAGCAGCTTGGGGGTAAGAAGGGCTGAAGCTTTCTTT
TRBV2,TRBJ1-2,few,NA,CASYVDSGYGYTF,TGTGCCAGCTATGTGGACAGTGGCTATGGCTACACCTTC
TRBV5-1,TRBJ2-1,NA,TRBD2,CVSRFGTSATNEQFF,TGCGTCAGCAGGTTCGGGACTAGCGCGACCAATGAGCAGTTCTTC
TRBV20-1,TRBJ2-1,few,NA,CSARDFWSVYNEQFF,TGCAGTGCTAGAGATTTTTGGAGCGTGTACAATGAGCAGTTCTTC
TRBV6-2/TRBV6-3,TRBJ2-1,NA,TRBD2,CASSGTSPNEQFF,TGTGCCAGCAGTGGGACTAGTCCGAATGAGCAGTTCTTC